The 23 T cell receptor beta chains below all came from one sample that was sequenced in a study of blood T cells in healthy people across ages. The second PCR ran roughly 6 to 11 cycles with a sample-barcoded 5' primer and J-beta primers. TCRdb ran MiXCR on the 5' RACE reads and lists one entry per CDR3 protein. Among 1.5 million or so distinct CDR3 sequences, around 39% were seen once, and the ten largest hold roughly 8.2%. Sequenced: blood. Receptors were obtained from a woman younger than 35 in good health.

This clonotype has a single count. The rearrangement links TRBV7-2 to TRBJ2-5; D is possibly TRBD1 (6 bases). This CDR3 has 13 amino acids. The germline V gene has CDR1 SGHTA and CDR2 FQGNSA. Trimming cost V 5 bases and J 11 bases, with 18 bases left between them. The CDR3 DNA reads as TGTGCCAGCAGCCTGGGACATAATGGAGAGCAGTACTTC. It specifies CASSLGHNGEQYF.

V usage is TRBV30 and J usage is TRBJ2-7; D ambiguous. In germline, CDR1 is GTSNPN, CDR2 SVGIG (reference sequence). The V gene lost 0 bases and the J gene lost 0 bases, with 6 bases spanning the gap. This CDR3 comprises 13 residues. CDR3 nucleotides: TGTGCCTGGAGTGTTCAGGTCTCCTACGAGCAGTACTTC. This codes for CAWSVQVSYEQYF.

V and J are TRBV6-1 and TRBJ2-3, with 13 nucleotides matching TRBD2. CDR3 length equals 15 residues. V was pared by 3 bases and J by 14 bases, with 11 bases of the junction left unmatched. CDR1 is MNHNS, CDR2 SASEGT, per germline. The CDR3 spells CASSDPGLAGSRRYF. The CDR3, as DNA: TGTGCCAGCAGTGACCCGGGACTAGCGGGGTCCCGTAGGTATTTT.

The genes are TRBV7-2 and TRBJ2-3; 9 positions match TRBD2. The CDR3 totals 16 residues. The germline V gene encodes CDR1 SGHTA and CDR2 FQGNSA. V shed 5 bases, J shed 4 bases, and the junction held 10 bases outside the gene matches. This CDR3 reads CASSEMGGGAADTQYF. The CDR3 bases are TGTGCCAGCAGCGAGATGGGCGGGGGGGCCGCAGATACGCAGTATTTT.

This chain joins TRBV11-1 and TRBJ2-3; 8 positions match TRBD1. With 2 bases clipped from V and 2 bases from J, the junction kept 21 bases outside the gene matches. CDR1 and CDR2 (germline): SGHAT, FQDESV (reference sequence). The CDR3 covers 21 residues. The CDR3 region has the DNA TGTGCCAGCAGCTTACGAGGACGATCGGCAGGGGGCCTCCTAATCACAGATACGCAGTATTTT. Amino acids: CASSLRGRSAGGLLITDTQYF. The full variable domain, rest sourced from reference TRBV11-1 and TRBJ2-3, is EAEVAQSPRYKITEKSQAVAFWCDPISGHATLYWYRQILGQGPELLVQFQDESVVDDSQLPKDRFSAERLKGVDSTLKIQPAELGDSAMYLCASSLRGRSAGGLLITDTQYFGPGTRLTVL.

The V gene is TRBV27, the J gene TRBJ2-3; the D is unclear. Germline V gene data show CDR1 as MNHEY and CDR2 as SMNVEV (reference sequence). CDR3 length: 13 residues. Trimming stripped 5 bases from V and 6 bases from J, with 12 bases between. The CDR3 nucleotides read TGTGCCAGCAGTCAGCTAGGGTCGGATACGCAGTATTTT. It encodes CASSQLGSDTQYF.

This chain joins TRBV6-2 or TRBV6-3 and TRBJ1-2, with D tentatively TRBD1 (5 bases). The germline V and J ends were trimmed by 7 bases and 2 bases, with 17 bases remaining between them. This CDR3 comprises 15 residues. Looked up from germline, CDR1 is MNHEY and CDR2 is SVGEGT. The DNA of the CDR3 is TGTGCCAGCAACTCAGGGATGGGAGGCAACTATGGCTACACCTTC. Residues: CASNSGMGGNYGYTF.

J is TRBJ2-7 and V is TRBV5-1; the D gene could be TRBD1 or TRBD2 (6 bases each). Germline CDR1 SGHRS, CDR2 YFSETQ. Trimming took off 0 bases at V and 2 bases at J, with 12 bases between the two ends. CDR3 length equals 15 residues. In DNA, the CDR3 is TGCGCCAGCAGCTTGGTGGACGGGGGCCCCTACGAGCAGTACTTC. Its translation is CASSLVDGGPYEQYF.

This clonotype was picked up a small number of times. CDR3 sequence (DNA): TGTGCCAGCCATAGTTCGGGGTTATCCTACGAGCAGTACTTC. As protein: CASHSSGLSYEQYF. The chain combines TRBV6-1 with TRBJ2-7; a weak D match, TRBD2 (5 bases). Trimming removed 8 bases at V and 1 base at J, with 15 bases between. The CDR3 loop spans 14 amino acids. Germline V lookup: CDR1 MNHNS, CDR2 SASEGT.

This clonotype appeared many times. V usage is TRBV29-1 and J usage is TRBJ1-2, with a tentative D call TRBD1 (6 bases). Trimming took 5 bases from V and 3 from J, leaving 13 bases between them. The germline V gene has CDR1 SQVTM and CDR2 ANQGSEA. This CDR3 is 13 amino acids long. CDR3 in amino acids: CSVTGFLDYGYTF. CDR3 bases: TGCAGCGTTACAGGGTTTTTGGACTATGGCTACACCTTC. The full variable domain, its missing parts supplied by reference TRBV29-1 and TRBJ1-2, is SAVISQKPSRDICQRGTSLTIQCQVDSQVTMMFWYRQQPGQSLTLIATANQGSEATYESGFVIDKFPISRPNLTFSTLTVSNMSPEDSSIYLCSVTGFLDYGYTFGSGTRLTVV.

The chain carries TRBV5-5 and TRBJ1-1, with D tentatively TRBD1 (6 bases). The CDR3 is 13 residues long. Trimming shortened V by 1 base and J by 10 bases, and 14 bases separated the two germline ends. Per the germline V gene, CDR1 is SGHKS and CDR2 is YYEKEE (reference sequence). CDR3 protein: CASSLTDKQGAFF. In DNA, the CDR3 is TGTGCCAGCAGCTTGACCGACAAACAGGGAGCTTTCTTT.

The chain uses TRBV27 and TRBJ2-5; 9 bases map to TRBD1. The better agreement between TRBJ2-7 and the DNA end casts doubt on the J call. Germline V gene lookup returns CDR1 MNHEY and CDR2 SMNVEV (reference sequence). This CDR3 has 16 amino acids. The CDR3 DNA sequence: TGTGCCAGCAGTTTATGGGCGGGACAGGGTGAGGACGAGCAGTACTTC. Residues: CASSLWAGQGEDEQYF.

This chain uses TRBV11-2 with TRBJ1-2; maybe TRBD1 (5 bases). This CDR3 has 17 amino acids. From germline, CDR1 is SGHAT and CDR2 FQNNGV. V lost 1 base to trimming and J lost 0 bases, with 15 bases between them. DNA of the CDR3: TGTGCCAGCAGCTTAGTCGGGCAGGGTGCCTCTAACTATGGCTACACCTTC. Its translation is CASSLVGQGASNYGYTF.

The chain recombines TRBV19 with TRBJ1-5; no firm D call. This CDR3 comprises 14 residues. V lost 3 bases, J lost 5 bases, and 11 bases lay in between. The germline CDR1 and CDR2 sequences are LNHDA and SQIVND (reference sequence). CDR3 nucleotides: TGTGCCAGTAGTATGGTCCAGGAGTATCAGCCCCAGCATTTT. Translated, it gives CASSMVQEYQPQHF.

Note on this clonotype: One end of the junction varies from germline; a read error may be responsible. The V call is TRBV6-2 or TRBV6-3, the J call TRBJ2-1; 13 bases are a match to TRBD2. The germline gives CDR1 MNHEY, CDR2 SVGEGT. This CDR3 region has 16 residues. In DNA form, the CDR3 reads TGTGTCAGCAGTTACCGGACTAGCGGGAGAGGAAATGAGCAGTTCTTC. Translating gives CVSSYRTSGRGNEQFF.

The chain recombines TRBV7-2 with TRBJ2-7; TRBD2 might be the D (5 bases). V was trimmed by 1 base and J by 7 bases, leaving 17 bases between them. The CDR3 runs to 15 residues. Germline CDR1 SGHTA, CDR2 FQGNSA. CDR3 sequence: CASSLGTPTYNEQYF. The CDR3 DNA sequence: TGTGCCAGCAGCTTAGGGACTCCCACCTACAATGAGCAGTACTTC.

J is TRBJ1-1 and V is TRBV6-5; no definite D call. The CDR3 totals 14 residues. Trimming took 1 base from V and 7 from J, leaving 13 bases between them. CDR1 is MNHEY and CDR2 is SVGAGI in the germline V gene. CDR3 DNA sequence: TGTGCCAGCAGTTACTATGCCGAGGGAGGTGAAGCTTTCTTT. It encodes CASSYYAEGGEAFF.

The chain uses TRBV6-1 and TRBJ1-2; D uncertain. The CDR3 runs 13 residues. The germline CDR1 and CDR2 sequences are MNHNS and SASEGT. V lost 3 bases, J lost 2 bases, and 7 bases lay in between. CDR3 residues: CASSDRLNYGYTF. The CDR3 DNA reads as TGTGCCAGCAGTGACAGGCTCAACTATGGCTACACCTTC.

The CDR3 bases are TGCAGTGCTAGAGATCCACTGGAGCAGTTCTTC. Translating gives CSARDPLEQFF. This rearrangement joins TRBV20-1 to TRBJ2-1; D ambiguous. CDR1 and CDR2 from the germline V gene are DFQATT and SNEGSKA (reference sequence). This CDR3 has 11 amino acids. V lost 0 bases and J lost 10, with 7 bases in between.

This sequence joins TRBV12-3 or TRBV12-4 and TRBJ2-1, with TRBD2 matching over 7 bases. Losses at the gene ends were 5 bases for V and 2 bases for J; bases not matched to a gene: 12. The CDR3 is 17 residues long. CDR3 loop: CASSALLAEAAYNEQFF. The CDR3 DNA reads TGTGCCAGCAGTGCTCTTCTAGCGGAGGCCGCCTACAATGAGCAGTTCTTC.

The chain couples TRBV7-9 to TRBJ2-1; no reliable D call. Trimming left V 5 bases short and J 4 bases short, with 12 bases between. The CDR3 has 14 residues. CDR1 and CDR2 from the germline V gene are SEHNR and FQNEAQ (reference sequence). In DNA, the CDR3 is TGTGCCAGCAGCGCTGGAGTGGCTTACAATGAGCAGTTCTTC. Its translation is CASSAGVAYNEQFF.

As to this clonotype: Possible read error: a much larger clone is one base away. The CDR3 DNA follows: TGTGCCAGCAGTTCGGGGACAGGGGGCAACCATGGCTACACCTTC. Its protein product is CASSSGTGGNHGYTF. This chain joins TRBV12-3 or TRBV12-4 and TRBJ1-2; 12 nucleotides line up with TRBD1. The V segment lost 4 bases and the J segment 6 bases; nucleotides outside the gene matches: 6. This CDR3 is 15 amino acids long.

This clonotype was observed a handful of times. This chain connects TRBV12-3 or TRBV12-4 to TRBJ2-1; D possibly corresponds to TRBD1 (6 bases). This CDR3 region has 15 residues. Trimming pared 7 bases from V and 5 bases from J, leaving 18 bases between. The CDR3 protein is CASNLQGWGNNEQFF. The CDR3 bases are TGTGCCAGCAATCTACAGGGATGGGGTAACAATGAGCAGTTCTTC.